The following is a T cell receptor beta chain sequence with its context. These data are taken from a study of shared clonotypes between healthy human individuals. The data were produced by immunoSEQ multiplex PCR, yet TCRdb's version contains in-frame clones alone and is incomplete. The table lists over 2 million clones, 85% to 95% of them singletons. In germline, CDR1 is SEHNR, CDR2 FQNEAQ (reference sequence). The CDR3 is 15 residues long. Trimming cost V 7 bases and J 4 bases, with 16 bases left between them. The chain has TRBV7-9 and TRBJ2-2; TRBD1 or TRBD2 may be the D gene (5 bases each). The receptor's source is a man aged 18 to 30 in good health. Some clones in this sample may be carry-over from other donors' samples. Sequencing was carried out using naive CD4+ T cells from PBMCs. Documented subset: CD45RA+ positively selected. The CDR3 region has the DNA TGTGCCAGCATCCTAGGGGAGAGTTCCACCGGGGAGCTGTTTTTT. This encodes CASILGESSTGELFF.